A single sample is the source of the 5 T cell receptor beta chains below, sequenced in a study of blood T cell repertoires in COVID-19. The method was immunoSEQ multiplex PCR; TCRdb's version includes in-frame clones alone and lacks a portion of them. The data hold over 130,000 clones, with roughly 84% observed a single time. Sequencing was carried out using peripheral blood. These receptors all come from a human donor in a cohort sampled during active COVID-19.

CDR3 region: CASSGTGGTEAFF. For the CDR3, the DNA is TGTGCCAGCAGTGGGACAGGGGGAACTGAAGCTTTCTTT. V is TRBV2 and J is TRBJ1-1; TRBD1 aligns across 10 bases. Per germline, CDR1 SNHLY and CDR2 FYNNEI. J gave up 5 bases and V 4 bases, and 1 base lay outside the gene matches. This CDR3 has 13 residues.

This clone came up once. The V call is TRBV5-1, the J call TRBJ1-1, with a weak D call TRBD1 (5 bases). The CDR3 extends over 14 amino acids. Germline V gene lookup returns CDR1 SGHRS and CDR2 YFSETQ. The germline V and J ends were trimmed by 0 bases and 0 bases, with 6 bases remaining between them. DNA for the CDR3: TGCGCCAGCAGCTTGGAGGACATGAACACTGAAGCTTTCTTT. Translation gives CASSLEDMNTEAFF.

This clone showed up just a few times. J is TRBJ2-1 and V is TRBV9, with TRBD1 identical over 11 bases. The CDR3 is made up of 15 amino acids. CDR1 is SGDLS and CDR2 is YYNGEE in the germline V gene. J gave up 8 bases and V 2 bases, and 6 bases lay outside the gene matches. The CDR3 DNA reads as TGTGCCAGCAGCGTGGGACAGGGGGGTACGTATGAGCAGTTCTTC. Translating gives CASSVGQGGTYEQFF.

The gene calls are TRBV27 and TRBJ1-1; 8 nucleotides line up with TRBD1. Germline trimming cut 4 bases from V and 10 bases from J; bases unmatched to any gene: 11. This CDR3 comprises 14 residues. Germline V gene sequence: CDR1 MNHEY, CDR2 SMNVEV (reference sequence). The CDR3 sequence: CASSSGGYGGGAFF. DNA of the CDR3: TGTGCCAGCAGTTCAGGGGGCTATGGAGGTGGAGCTTTCTTT.

The CDR3 sequence is CASSEFDRGDEAFF. CDR3 sequence (DNA): TGTGCCAGCAGTGAGTTCGATCGGGGGGATGAAGCTTTCTTT. The rearrangement joins TRBV6-1 to TRBJ1-1; the D gene is possibly TRBD1 (5 bases). Germline CDR1 is MNHNS and CDR2 is SASEGT. CDR3 size: 14 residues. Trimming pared 3 bases from V and 7 bases from J, leaving 15 bases between.